This T cell receptor beta chain was observed in a study of cytomegalovirus exposure and HLA in healthy donors. Overall study context: One earlier analysis, a look at 200 million or so T cells, found around 110 million unique TCR beta sequences. An early release of data contained approximately 80 million unique TCRs, which came from HLA-typed donors. Study-wide results and limits: There were a few CMV-associated chains whose specificity for CMV antigens was confirmed in vitro. In a later analysis, at a false discovery rate of 0.05, 15,000 to 20,000 TCR beta sequences were associated with HLA alleles.

Trimming took 7 bases from V and 3 from J; bases not matched to a gene: 6. Germline V gene lookup returns CDR1 MNHEY and CDR2 SVGAGI. This CDR3 spans 14 amino acids. Primers included in the PCR were 60 Vbeta and 13 Jbeta primers. This table comes from immunoSEQ multiplex PCR, and its TCRdb copy is limited to in-frame clones, with some not included. This sample carries roughly 100,000 clones, around 70% of them seen once, and the ten largest clones take around 9.9%. Points on this clone: Its antigen is as yet unknown.

The rearrangement joins TRBV6-5 to TRBJ2-3, with 8 bases matching TRBD2. The sequence derives from a middle-aged man in good health and CMV-seropositive. Sequenced: PBMCs. CDR3 residues: CASKLAGRTDTQYF. DNA of the CDR3: TGTGCCAGCAAATTAGCGGGAAGGACAGATACGCAGTATTTT.